The TCR beta chain under discussion was sequenced for a study of TIL therapy for anti-PD-1-resistant metastatic lung cancer. About the research overall: Tumors carried a median around 1.4 non-synonymous mutations per megabase.

Documented time point: pre-treatment sample, taken before nivolumab and TIL therapy. V lost 5 bases to trimming and J lost 2 bases, with 8 bases between them. This CDR3 comprises 13 residues. CDR1 and CDR2 from the germline V gene are SGHTA and FQGTGA. This clone was seen a handful of times. This was the immunoSEQ v3 assay. Measured with immunoSEQ multiplex PCR; TCRdb has only the in-frame clones, and not every one. The sample consists of more than 50,000 clones, roughly 91% of them appearing once. The receptor's source is a person between 25 and 79 years old with non-small cell lung cancer. J is TRBJ2-3 and V is TRBV7-3; TRBD2 might be the D (6 bases). The sample in question was blood, obtained at baseline. The CDR3 region has the DNA TGTGCCAGCAGCCGGGGGACCACAGATACGCAGTATTTT. This gives the protein CASSRGTTDTQYF.